Shown below are 10 T cell receptor beta chains from a single sample sequenced in a study of blood T cell repertoires in COVID-19. The protocol was immunoSEQ multiplex PCR, while the TCRdb copy is restricted to in-frame clones and leaves out a portion. The repertoire holds a few hundred thousand clones, around 84% seen once, with roughly 8.7% in the top ten. Sequencing input: peripheral blood. All receptors come from a man aged 50-60 years with active or convalescent COVID-19.

The genes are TRBV28 and TRBJ2-1, with 12 bases matching TRBD1. The CDR3 runs 20 residues. The ends lost 3 bases at V and 9 bases at J; junction bases unmatched: 21. Germline V gene sequence: CDR1 MDHEN, CDR2 SYDVKM. DNA for the CDR3: TGTGCCAGCAGTTTCCTCCCCGGGACAGGGGGCGGCGGGGGTTTCAGTGAGCAGTTCTTC. Its protein product is CASSFLPGTGGGGGFSEQFF. The full variable domain, with the rest looked up from reference TRBV28 and TRBJ2-1, is DVKVTQSSRYLVKRTGEKVFLECVQDMDHENMFWYRQDPGLGLRLIYFSYDVKMKEKGDIPEGYSVSREKKERFSLILESASTNQTSMYLCASSFLPGTGGGGGFSEQFFGPGTRLTVL.

This clone was observed once. V gene TRBV7-9 combines with J gene TRBJ1-6, with 9 positions matching TRBD1. The CDR3 contains 15 residues. Germline V gives CDR1 SEHNR, CDR2 FQNEAQ (reference sequence). The ends lost 3 bases at V and 5 bases at J; junction bases unmatched: 2. This CDR3 is CASSFGTGNNSPLHF. The CDR3 DNA sequence: TGTGCCAGCAGCTTCGGGACAGGGAATAATTCACCCCTCCACTTT.

This rearrangement joins TRBV7-3 to TRBJ2-2; D is perhaps TRBD1 (6 bases). From germline, CDR1 is SGHTA and CDR2 FQGTGA. The length of the CDR3 is 15 residues. V lost 1 base and J lost 2, with 8 bases in between. The CDR3 region is CASSLKGGNTGELFF. CDR3 nucleotide sequence: TGTGCCAGCAGCTTAAAAGGGGGAAACACCGGGGAGCTGTTTTTT.

The CDR3 loop reads CASSATGTGANVLTF. CDR3 DNA: TGTGCCAGCAGCGCGACAGGGACTGGGGCCAACGTCCTGACTTTC. V is TRBV9 and J is TRBJ2-6; TRBD1 matches at 7 bases. V gave up 3 bases and J gave up 2 bases; unmatched junction bases: 2. Germline V gene sequence: CDR1 SGDLS, CDR2 YYNGEE. There are 15 residues in the CDR3.

J is TRBJ2-1 and V is TRBV7-9; 9 bases align to TRBD1. The CDR3 is 14 amino acids. Germline-derived CDR1 and CDR2 are SEHNR and FQNEAQ (reference sequence). Germline trimming cut 5 bases from V and 9 bases from J; bases unmatched to any gene: 8. The CDR3 region has the DNA TGTGCCAGCAGCCCGGACAGGGGTGGTGTTGAGCAGTTCTTC. Residues: CASSPDRGGVEQFF.

The rearrangement joins TRBV10-1 to TRBJ2-7; 7 nucleotides line up with TRBD1. CDR1 WNHNN and CDR2 SYGVQD come from the germline V gene (reference sequence). V lost 0 bases, J lost 0 bases, and 11 bases stayed unmatched. The length of the CDR3 is 18 residues. Here the CDR3 reads CASSESLGDRPSSYEQYV. CDR3 nucleotide sequence: TGCGCCAGCAGTGAGTCTTTGGGGGACAGACCTAGCTCCTACGAGCAGTACGTC.

The chain links TRBV11-3 to TRBJ1-1; D is ambiguous. V was clipped by 4 bases and J by 5 bases, with 20 bases between them. The CDR3 length is 16 residues. In germline, CDR1 is SGHNT, CDR2 YENEEA. Here the CDR3 DNA reads TGTGCCAGCAGCTACCCCAAGGAAACAGAAGGAACTGAAGCTTTCTTT. Amino acid sequence: CASSYPKETEGTEAFF.

The rearrangement uses TRBV28 and TRBJ1-1, with 9 bases aligning to TRBD1. This CDR3 has 15 amino acids. The V gene's germline CDR1 is MDHEN and CDR2 SYDVKM. The V segment lost 8 bases and the J segment 2 bases; nucleotides outside the gene matches: 9. CDR3 in amino acids: CASSRQGGGNTEAFF. In DNA, the CDR3 is TGTGCCAGCTCTCGACAGGGGGGGGGTAACACTGAAGCTTTCTTT.

This sequence joins TRBV19 and TRBJ1-6; D not resolved. This CDR3 region has 12 residues. Germline values: CDR1 LNHDA, CDR2 SQIVND (reference sequence). V was trimmed by 6 bases and J by 7 bases, leaving 7 bases between them. CDR3 residues: CASSRGNSPLHF. CDR3 DNA: TGTGCCAGTAGCCGCGGGAATTCACCCCTCCACTTT. The full variable domain, completed using reference TRBV19 and TRBJ1-6, is DGGITQSPKYLFRKEGQNVTLSCEQNLNHDAMYWYRQDPGQGLRLIYYSQIVNDFQKGDIAEGYSVSREKKESFPLTVTSAQKNPTAFYLCASSRGNSPLHFGNGTRLTVT.

The chain combines TRBV9 with TRBJ2-7; tentatively, D is TRBD1 (5 bases). The CDR3 sequence is 14 residues long. Germline V gives CDR1 SGDLS, CDR2 YYNGEE. V lost 2 bases and J 7 bases, leaving 16 bases between the germline ends. CDR3 DNA sequence: TGTGCCAGCAGCGTCCAGGGAACAGTGGATGAGCAGTACTTC. This gives the protein CASSVQGTVDEQYF.